This T cell receptor beta chain was recorded in a study of B cell selection in AIRE deficiency. Libraries were prepared by immunoSEQ multiplex PCR; TCRdb keeps only in-frame clonotypes and omits some of them. The sample consists of about 23,000 clones, about 98% of them appearing once. Sorting defined conventional CD4 T cells as CD4+CD127+. From germline, CDR1 is MGHRA and CDR2 YSYEKL. Germline trimming cut 1 base from V and 7 bases from J; bases unmatched to any gene: 5. The CDR3 is made up of 15 amino acids. The V call is TRBV4-1, the J call TRBJ2-7; 12 nucleotides agree with TRBD2. This receptor was taken from a human donor with AIRE deficiency. The material sequenced was conventional CD4+ T cells sorted from PBMCs. The CDR3 coding sequence is TGCGCCAGCAGCCAAGTCCTAGCGGGAGGGTCGGAGCAGTACTTC. Its protein product is CASSQVLAGGSEQYF.